This T cell receptor (beta chain) was recovered during a study of blood T cells in healthy people across ages. This clonotype was counted only a few times. The germline V gene has CDR1 SGDLS and CDR2 YYNGEE. Trimming left V 0 bases short and J 1 base short, with 10 bases between. This CDR3 comprises 15 residues. The second PCR ran roughly 6 to 12 cycles with a sample-barcoded 5' primer and J-beta primers. MiXCR, run by TCRdb on the 5' RACE reads, gives a single entry per CDR3 protein. The sample has approximately 780,000 distinct CDR3 sequences, 20% to 30% seen once. The data also belong to a second study, concerning T cells of mothers and their children.

The V and J genes are TRBV9 and TRBJ1-1; TRBD1 is a possible D gene (5 bases). The TCR originated in a boy between 5 and 17 years old in good health. What was sequenced was blood. This CDR3 reads CASSVEGTGNTEAFF. Here the CDR3 DNA reads TGTGCCAGCAGCGTAGAAGGTACAGGGAACACTGAAGCTTTCTTT.